This T cell receptor (beta chain) comes out of a study of OX40 agonist ivuxolimab in advanced cancers. Study results and caveats: The antigens recognized by the expanded peripheral T cells, that is their antigen specificity, were not determined. CD8+ T cells averaged more expanded clones than CD4+.

V shed 6 bases and J shed 0 bases, with 12 bases lying between them. This CDR3 is 15 amino acids long. Germline loops: CDR1 MDHEN, CDR2 SYDVKM. Autoimmune disease history or systemic immunosuppression disqualified patients. Only in-frame clones appear in the TCRdb table, and some are missing; sequencing was by immunoSEQ multiplex PCR. The table records about 7,300 clones, around 75% of them present only once. A word on this clone: Its specificity is not known.

The sample here was CD4+ or CD8+ T cells sorted from blood, taken in a trial of the OX40 agonist ivuxolimab. The sequence derives from an adult with an advanced solid tumor such as melanoma, head and neck, liver or kidney cancer. V is TRBV28 and J is TRBJ2-1; D not certain. The CDR3 loop is CASRPDASSYNEQFF. The CDR3 region has the DNA TGTGCCAGCAGACCGGACGCAAGCTCCTACAATGAGCAGTTCTTC.